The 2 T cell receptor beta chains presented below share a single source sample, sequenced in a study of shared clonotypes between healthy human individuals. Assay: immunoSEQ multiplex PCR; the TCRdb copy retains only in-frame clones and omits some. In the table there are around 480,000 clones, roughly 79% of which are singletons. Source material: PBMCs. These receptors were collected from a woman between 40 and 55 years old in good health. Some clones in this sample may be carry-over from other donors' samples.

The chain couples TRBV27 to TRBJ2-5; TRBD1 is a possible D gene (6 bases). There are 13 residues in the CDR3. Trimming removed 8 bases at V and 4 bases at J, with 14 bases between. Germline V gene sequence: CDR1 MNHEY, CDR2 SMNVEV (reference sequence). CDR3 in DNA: TGTGCCAGCGGGGCCCAGGGGAGAGAGACCCAGTACTTC. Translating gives CASGAQGRETQYF.

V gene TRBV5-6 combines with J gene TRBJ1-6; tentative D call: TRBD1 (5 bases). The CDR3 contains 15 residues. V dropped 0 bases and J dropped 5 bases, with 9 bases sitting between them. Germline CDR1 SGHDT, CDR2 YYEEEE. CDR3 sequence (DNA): TGTGCCAGCAGCTTGGGGGGGTTGGATAATTCACCCCTCCACTTT. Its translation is CASSLGGLDNSPLHF.